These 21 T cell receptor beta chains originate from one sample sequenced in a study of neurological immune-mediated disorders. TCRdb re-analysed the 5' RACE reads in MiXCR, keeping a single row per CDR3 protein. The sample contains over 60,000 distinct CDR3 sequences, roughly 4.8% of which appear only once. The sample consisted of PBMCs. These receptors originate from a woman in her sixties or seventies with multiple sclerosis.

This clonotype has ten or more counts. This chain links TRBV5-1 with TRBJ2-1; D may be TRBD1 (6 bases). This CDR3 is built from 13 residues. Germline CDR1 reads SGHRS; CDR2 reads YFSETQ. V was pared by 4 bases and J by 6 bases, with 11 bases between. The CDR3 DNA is TGCGCCAGCAGCCTAGGGGGAGCCAATGAGCAGTTCTTC. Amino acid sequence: CASSLGGANEQFF.

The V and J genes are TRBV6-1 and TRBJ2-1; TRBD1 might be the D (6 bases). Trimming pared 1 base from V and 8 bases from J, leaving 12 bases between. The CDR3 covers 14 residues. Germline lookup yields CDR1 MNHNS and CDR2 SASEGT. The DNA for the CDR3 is TGTGCCAGCAGTGAAGTAGCCAGGGGAGATGAGCAGTTCTTC. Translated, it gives CASSEVARGDEQFF.

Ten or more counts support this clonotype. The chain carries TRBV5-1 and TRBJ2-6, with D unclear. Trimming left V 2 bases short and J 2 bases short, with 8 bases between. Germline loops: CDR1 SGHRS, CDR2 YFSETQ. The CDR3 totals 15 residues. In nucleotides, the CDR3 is TGCGCCAGCAGCTTCTCTGCAACTGGGGCCAACGTCCTGACTTTC. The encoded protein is CASSFSATGANVLTF.

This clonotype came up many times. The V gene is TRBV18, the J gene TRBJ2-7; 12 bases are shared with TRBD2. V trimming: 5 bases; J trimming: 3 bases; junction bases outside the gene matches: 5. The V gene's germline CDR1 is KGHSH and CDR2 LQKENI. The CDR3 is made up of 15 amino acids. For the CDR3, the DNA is TGTGCCAGCTCAACCCGACTAGCGGGAGACTACGAGCAGTACTTC. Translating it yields CASSTRLAGDYEQYF.

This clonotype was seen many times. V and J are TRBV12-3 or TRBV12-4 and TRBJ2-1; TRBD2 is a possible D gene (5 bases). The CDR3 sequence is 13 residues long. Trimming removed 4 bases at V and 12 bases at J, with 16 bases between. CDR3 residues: CASSSEVNGGQFF. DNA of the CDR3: TGTGCCAGCAGTTCGGAGGTCAACGGCGGGCAGTTCTTC.

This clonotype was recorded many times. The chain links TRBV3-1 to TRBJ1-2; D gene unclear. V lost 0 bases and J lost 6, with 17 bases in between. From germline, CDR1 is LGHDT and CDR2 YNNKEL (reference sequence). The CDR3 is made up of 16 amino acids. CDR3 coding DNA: TGTGCCAGCAGCCAAGATCGGATCTGGACTGAGAATGGCTACACCTTC. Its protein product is CASSQDRIWTENGYTF.

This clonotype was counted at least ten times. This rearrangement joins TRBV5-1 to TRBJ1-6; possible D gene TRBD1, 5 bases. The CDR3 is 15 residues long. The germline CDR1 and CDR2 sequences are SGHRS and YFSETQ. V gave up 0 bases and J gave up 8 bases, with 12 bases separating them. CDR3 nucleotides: TGCGCCAGCAGCTTGGCCCTACAGGCCTATTCACCCCTCCACTTT. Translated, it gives CASSLALQAYSPLHF.

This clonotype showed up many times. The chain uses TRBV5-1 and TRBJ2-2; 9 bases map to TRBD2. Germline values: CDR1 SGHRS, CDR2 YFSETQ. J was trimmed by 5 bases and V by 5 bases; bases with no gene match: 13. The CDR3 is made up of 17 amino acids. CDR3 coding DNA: TGCGCCAGCAGGTCTAGCGGGGAACCGAAACGGACCGGGGAGCTGTTTTTT. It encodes CASRSSGEPKRTGELFF.

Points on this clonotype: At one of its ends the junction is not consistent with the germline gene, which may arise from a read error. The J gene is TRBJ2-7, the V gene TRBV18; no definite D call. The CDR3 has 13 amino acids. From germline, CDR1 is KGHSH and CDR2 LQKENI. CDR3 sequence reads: CASSPNSGGVLTF. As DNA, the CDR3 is TGTGCCAGCTCCCCAAACTCCGGTGGAGTCCTGACCTTC.

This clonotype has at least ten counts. The CDR3 coding sequence is TGTGCCAGCAGCTTAATAAGCTCCGGGGAGCTGTTTTTT. It is translated as CASSLISSGELFF. The chain recombines TRBV5-5 with TRBJ2-2; D is unresolved. This CDR3 is 13 amino acids long. V lost 2 bases and J 6 bases, leaving 8 bases between the germline ends. Germline-derived CDR1 and CDR2 are SGHKS and YYEKEE (reference sequence).

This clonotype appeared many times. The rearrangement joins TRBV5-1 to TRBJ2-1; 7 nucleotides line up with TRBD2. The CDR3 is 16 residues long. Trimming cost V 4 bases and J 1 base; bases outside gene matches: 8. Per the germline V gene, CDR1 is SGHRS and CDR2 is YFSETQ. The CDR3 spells CASSGASGASYNEQFF. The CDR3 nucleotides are TGCGCCAGCAGCGGGGCTAGCGGTGCTTCCTACAATGAGCAGTTCTTC.

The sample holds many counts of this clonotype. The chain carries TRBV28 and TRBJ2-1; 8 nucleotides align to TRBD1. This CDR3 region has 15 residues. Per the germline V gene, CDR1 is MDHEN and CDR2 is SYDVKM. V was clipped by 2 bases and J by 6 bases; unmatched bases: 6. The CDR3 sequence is CASSLGQGWGNEQFF. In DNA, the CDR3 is TGTGCCAGCAGTTTAGGACAGGGTTGGGGCAATGAGCAGTTCTTC.

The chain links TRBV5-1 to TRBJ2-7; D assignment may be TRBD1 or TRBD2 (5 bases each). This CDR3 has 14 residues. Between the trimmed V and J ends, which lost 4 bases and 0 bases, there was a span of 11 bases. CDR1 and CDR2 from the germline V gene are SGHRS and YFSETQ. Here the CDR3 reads CASSGETVSYEQYF. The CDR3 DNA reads TGCGCCAGCAGCGGGGAGACAGTCTCCTACGAGCAGTACTTC.

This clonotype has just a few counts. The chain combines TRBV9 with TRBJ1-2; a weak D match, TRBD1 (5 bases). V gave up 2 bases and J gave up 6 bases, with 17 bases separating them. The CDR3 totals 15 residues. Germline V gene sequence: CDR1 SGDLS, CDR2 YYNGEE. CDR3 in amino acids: CASSVGQGYSHGYTF. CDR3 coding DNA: TGTGCCAGCAGCGTCGGTCAGGGTTATAGTCATGGCTACACCTTC.

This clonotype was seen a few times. In DNA form, the CDR3 reads TGTGCCAGCAGCCAGAACACCGGGACAGGGAACACAGGCTACACCTTC. Translating it yields CASSQNTGTGNTGYTF. The chain employs TRBV3-1 and TRBJ1-2; TRBD1 aligns across 9 bases. V shed 3 bases and J 8 bases; nucleotides not matched to a gene: 13. Germline V gene data show CDR1 as LGHDT and CDR2 as YNNKEL (reference sequence). This CDR3 has 16 amino acids.

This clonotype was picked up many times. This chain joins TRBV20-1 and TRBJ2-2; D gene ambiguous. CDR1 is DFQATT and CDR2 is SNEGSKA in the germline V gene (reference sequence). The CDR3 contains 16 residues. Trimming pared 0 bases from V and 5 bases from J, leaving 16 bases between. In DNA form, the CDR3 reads TGCAGTGCTAGAGATACCCAAAAAGGTCTTACCGGGGAGCTGTTTTTT. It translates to CSARDTQKGLTGELFF.

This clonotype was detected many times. This CDR3 reads CASSSPLGRRSGNTIYF. The DNA for the CDR3 is TGTGCCAGCAGCTCCCCTTTGGGGCGCCGCTCTGGAAACACCATATATTTT. The genes are TRBV7-2 and TRBJ1-3; possible D gene TRBD1, 5 bases. The length of the CDR3 is 17 residues. Looked up from germline, CDR1 is SGHTA and CDR2 is FQGNSA. V lost 4 bases and J 0 bases, leaving 16 bases between the germline ends.

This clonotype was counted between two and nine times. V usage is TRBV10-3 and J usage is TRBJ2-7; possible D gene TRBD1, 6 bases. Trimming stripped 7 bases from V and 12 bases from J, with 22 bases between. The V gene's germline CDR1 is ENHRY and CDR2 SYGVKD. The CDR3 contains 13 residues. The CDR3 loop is CAIKGEEGSGAYF. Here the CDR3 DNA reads TGTGCCATCAAGGGCGAAGAGGGTTCAGGGGCGTACTTC.

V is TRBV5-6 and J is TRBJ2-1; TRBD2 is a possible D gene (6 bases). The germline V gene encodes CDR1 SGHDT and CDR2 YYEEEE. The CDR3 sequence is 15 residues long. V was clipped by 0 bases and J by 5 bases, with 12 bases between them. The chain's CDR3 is CASSLVGSGHNEQFF. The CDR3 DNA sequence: TGTGCCAGCAGCTTGGTGGGTAGCGGACACAATGAGCAGTTCTTC. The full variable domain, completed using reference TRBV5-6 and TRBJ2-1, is DAGVTQSPTHLIKTRGQQVTLRCSPKSGHDTVSWYQQALGQGPQFIFQYYEEEERQRGNFPDRFSGHQFPNYSSELNVNALLLGDSALYLCASSLVGSGHNEQFFGPGTRLTVL.

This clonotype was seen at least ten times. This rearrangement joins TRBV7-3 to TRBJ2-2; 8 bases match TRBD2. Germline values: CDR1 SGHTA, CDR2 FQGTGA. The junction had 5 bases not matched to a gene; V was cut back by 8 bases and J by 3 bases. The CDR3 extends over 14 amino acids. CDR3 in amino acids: CASQSGSYTGELFF. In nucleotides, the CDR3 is TGTGCCAGCCAAAGCGGGAGCTACACCGGGGAGCTGTTTTTT.

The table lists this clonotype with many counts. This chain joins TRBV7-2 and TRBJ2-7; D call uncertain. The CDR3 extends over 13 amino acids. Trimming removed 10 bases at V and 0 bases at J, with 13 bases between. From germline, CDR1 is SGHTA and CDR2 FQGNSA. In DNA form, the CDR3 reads TGTGCCACCCGGAGCGATACCTCCTACGAGCAGTACTTC. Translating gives CATRSDTSYEQYF. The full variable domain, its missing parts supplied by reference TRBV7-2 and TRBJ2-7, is GAGVSQSPSNKVTEKGKDVELRCDPISGHTALYWYRQSLGQGLEFLIYFQGNSAPDKSGLPSDRFSAERTGGSVSTLTIQRTQQEDSAVYLCATRSDTSYEQYFGPGTRLTVT.